The next 22 T cell receptor beta chains were all read from a single sample in a study of blood T cells in healthy people across ages. Primers used in a second PCR of about 7 to 12 cycles were a sample-barcoded 5' primer and a J-beta primer mix. TCRdb called the 5' RACE reads again in MiXCR, with one record for every CDR3 protein. The profile shows about 1,400,000 distinct CDR3 sequences, roughly 59% of them singletons. Sequenced: blood. The origin of the receptors is a man between 18 and 29 years old in good health.

The sample holds many counts of this clonotype. The chain uses TRBV7-2 and TRBJ2-7; D gene unclear. Germline CDR1 is SGHTA and CDR2 is FQGNSA. Trimming cost V 1 base and J 2 bases, with 9 bases left between them. The CDR3 is 14 amino acids. CDR3 sequence (DNA): TGTGCCAGCAGCTTAGGTGGACCCCCCTACGAGCAGTACTTC. It is translated as CASSLGGPPYEQYF.

The chain employs TRBV20-1 and TRBJ2-7, with D possibly called TRBD1 or TRBD2 (6 bases each). The CDR3 consists of 14 residues. V was cut by 3 bases and J by 4 bases, with 16 bases left in between. Germline CDR1 reads DFQATT; CDR2 reads SNEGSKA (reference sequence). Here the CDR3 DNA reads TGCAGTGCTAGTACGGGGAGGACAGATTACGAGCAGTACTTC. Translating gives CSASTGRTDYEQYF.

The DNA of the CDR3 is TGTGCCAGCAGCGTTTCCGGGAGGACGTACGAGCAGTACTTC. Protein: CASSVSGRTYEQYF. This chain joins TRBV7-2 and TRBJ2-7; 7 bases are a match to TRBD2. CDR1 and CDR2 from the germline V gene are SGHTA and FQGNSA. V gave up 5 bases and J gave up 4 bases; unmatched junction bases: 8. The CDR3 is 14 residues long.

This clonotype was found a few times. This chain uses TRBV7-9 with TRBJ1-4; D is uncertain. Trimming took off 5 bases at V and 0 bases at J, with 10 bases between the two ends. This CDR3 is 15 amino acids long. Germline CDR1 and CDR2: SEHNR and FQNEAQ (reference sequence). The CDR3, as DNA: TGTGCCAGCAGCAACACTCCTGCAACTAATGAAAAACTGTTTTTT. Residues: CASSNTPATNEKLFF. The full variable domain, in which reference TRBV7-9 and TRBJ1-4 provide the parts outside the CDR3, is DTGVSQNPRHKITKRGQNVTFRCDPISEHNRLYWYRQTLGQGPEFLTYFQNEAQLEKSRLLSDRFSAERPKGSFSTLEIQRTEQGDSAMYLCASSNTPATNEKLFFGSGTQLSVL.

The chain employs TRBV20-1 and TRBJ1-2, with 7 bases that match TRBD1. This CDR3 has 15 amino acids. The V segment lost 1 base and the J segment 0 bases; nucleotides outside the gene matches: 5. Germline lookup yields CDR1 DFQATT and CDR2 SNEGSKA (reference sequence). CDR3 sequence (DNA): TGCAGTGCTAGAGCGGGGACAGTGACTAACTATGGCTACACCTTC. It encodes CSARAGTVTNYGYTF.

This clonotype was counted only a few times. The genes are TRBV21-1 and TRBJ2-1; the table's D call of TRBD2 was not tested on the DNA. TRBV21-1 counts as a pseudogene. This CDR3 is built from 16 residues. The CDR3, as DNA: TGTGCCAGCAGCAAAGAAGCGGGATTTGTCTACAATGAGCAGTTCTTC. It is translated as CASSKEAGFVYNEQFF.

This clonotype appeared a few times. The chain links TRBV7-9 to TRBJ2-7; D is possibly TRBD2 (7 bases). The CDR3 is 16 residues long. CDR1 and CDR2 from the germline V gene are SEHNR and FQNEAQ (reference sequence). The ends were cut back, 2 bases at V and 1 base at J, with 15 bases in the middle. The CDR3 loop is CASSLITGGKSYEQYF. DNA for the CDR3: TGTGCCAGCAGCTTAATTACGGGGGGCAAGTCCTACGAGCAGTACTTC.

The chain links TRBV10-3 to TRBJ2-1; the D gene is possibly TRBD2 (6 bases). V dropped 7 bases and J dropped 1 base, with 14 bases sitting between them. The CDR3 is 15 amino acids. Germline values: CDR1 ENHRY, CDR2 SYGVKD. Written as DNA, the CDR3 is TGTGCCATCACCGGGGAGGCGAAATCCTACAATGAGCAGTTCTTC. It encodes CAITGEAKSYNEQFF.

V is TRBV7-9 and J is TRBJ2-1; unclear D gene. CDR3 size: 16 residues. The V gene's germline CDR1 is SEHNR and CDR2 FQNEAQ (reference sequence). Deletions cut 0 bases from V and 0 bases from J, with 9 bases between. CDR3: CASSLAASSSYNEQFF. CDR3 nucleotide sequence: TGTGCCAGCAGCTTAGCCGCCTCGAGCTCCTACAATGAGCAGTTCTTC.

This chain uses TRBV7-9 with TRBJ1-1, with D possibly TRBD1 on 6 matching bases. Germline V CDR1 and CDR2: SEHNR, FQNEAQ (reference sequence). V was shortened by 5 bases and J by 0 bases, with 16 bases between the two germline ends. The CDR3 consists of 16 residues. CDR3: CASSTSYGQMNTEAFF. CDR3 nucleotides: TGTGCCAGCAGCACTAGTTACGGACAGATGAACACTGAAGCTTTCTTT.

Only one count was recorded for this clonotype. This chain joins TRBV2 and TRBJ2-5, with 10 bases aligning to TRBD1. The DNA end favors TRBJ2-7, so the J call may be wrong. The CDR3 covers 15 residues. Per the germline V gene, CDR1 is SNHLY and CDR2 is FYNNEI. The CDR3 bases are TGTGCCAGCAGGGAGGGACAGGGGTCAAACTACGAGCAGTACTTC. The encoded protein is CASREGQGSNYEQYF.

The chain joins TRBV7-2 to TRBJ1-4; TRBD1 matches 7 bases. CDR1 SGHTA and CDR2 FQGNSA come from the germline V gene. This CDR3 has 14 residues. Trimming at V came to 4 bases and at J to 7 bases, leaving 6 bases not matched to a gene. CDR3 protein: CASSSRQGGEKLFF. The CDR3 nucleotides are TGTGCCAGCAGCTCCAGACAGGGTGGTGAAAAACTGTTTTTT.

Concerning this clonotype itself: A read error may account for a junction end that differs from germline. V usage is TRBV4-2 and J usage is TRBJ2-5; 13 nucleotides line up with TRBD2. The germline V gene encodes CDR1 LGHNA and CDR2 YNFKEQ. The CDR3 spans 16 residues. The CDR3 sequence is CVSSHGTSGDQETQYF. For the CDR3, the DNA is TGTGTCAGCAGCCATGGGACTAGCGGGGACCAAGAGACCCAGTACTTC.

The chain has TRBV20-1 and TRBJ2-7; D unclear. V lost 5 bases and J lost 0, with 17 bases in between. The CDR3 covers 15 residues. CDR1 DFQATT and CDR2 SNEGSKA come from the germline V gene (reference sequence). Here the CDR3 reads CSARQGLPSSYEQYF. Here the CDR3 DNA reads TGCAGTGCTCGCCAAGGGCTCCCGAGCTCCTACGAGCAGTACTTC.

The chain is built from TRBV28 and TRBJ2-4; 10 nucleotides match TRBD1. This CDR3 contains 15 residues. The trim removed 6 bases at V and 7 bases at J, leaving 9 bases unmatched. Germline V lookup: CDR1 MDHEN, CDR2 SYDVKM. CDR3 protein: CASRTGTGDFNIQYF. CDR3 nucleotides: TGTGCCAGCAGAACCGGGACAGGGGACTTCAACATTCAGTACTTC.

The rearrangement links TRBV6-1 to TRBJ2-4; 7 positions match TRBD1. The DNA end is more similar to TRBJ2-7, so the J call may be wrong. Germline V gives CDR1 MNHNS, CDR2 SASEGT. The CDR3 extends over 13 amino acids. CDR3 DNA: TGTGCCAGCAAGGTTACAGGGGCTGACGAGCAGTACTTC. Translating gives CASKVTGADEQYF.

The chain links TRBV4-1 to TRBJ2-1; 11 nucleotides match TRBD2. This CDR3 has 18 residues. Germline V gives CDR1 MGHRA, CDR2 YSYEKL. Trimming removed 6 bases from V and 0 bases from J; junction bases left unmatched: 10. The CDR3 loop is CASRRWGTSGSSYNEQFF. Written as DNA, the CDR3 is TGCGCCAGCAGACGATGGGGGACTAGCGGAAGCTCCTACAATGAGCAGTTCTTC.

V is TRBV2 and J is TRBJ2-5; 7 nucleotides match TRBD2. V lost 7 bases and J lost 4; bases outside the gene matches: 9. CDR1 SNHLY and CDR2 FYNNEI come from the germline V gene. The CDR3 has 14 residues. The CDR3 loop reads CASTRTRMGETQYF. In DNA, the CDR3 is TGTGCCAGCACCCGGACTAGAATGGGAGAGACCCAGTACTTC.

This chain connects TRBV27 to TRBJ1-4; 8 bases align to TRBD1. The CDR3 has 16 amino acids. Germline CDR1 reads MNHEY; CDR2 reads SMNVEV (reference sequence). J gave up 1 base and V 3 bases, and 4 bases lay outside the gene matches. CDR3 amino acids: CASSFTGGRTNEKLFF. DNA for the CDR3: TGTGCCAGCAGTTTCACAGGGGGGAGAACTAATGAAAAACTGTTTTTT.

This clonotype was seen a handful of times. CDR3 bases: TGTGCCAGCAGCGTGAAGTCCCTAGCGGGGGAGCAGTTCTTC. Translation: CASSVKSLAGEQFF. The chain carries TRBV7-2 and TRBJ2-1; 9 positions agree with TRBD2. The CDR3 totals 14 residues. Germline lookup yields CDR1 SGHTA and CDR2 FQGNSA. Trimming cost V 5 bases and J 10 bases; bases outside gene matches: 9.

This chain uses TRBV6-6 with TRBJ2-1; no firm D call. CDR1 is MNHNY and CDR2 is SVGAGI in the germline V gene (reference sequence). The CDR3 runs 13 residues. V was trimmed by 6 bases and J by 5 bases, leaving 11 bases between them. The CDR3 sequence: CASRELVNNEQFF. The CDR3 region has the DNA TGTGCCAGCAGAGAACTCGTAAACAATGAGCAGTTCTTC.

This clonotype turned up a few times. The chain carries TRBV2 and TRBJ2-1, with D uncertain. The CDR3 runs to 13 residues. Trimming removed 6 bases from V and 2 bases from J, with 8 bases in between. Germline V CDR1 and CDR2: SNHLY, FYNNEI. The DNA for the CDR3 is TGTGCCAGCAGAGCGAGTGCCTACAATGAGCAGTTCTTC. This gives the protein CASRASAYNEQFF. The variable domain in full, with the rest retrieved from reference TRBV2 and TRBJ2-1, is EPEVTQTPSHQVTQMGQEVILRCVPISNHLYFYWYRQILGQKVEFLVSFYNNEISEKSEIFDDQFSVERPDGSNFTLKIRSTKLEDSAMYFCASRASAYNEQFFGPGTRLTVL.